Included here is one T cell receptor beta chain sequence, with context. Its antigen is undetermined. A much larger clone differs from this one at a single base, so this may be a read error. These data come from a study of post-analysis software for immune sequencing data. Built from TCR beta cDNA, the libraries had unique molecular identifiers in them. TCRdb re-called the PCR reads with MiXCR, one entry per CDR3 protein. The table records some 690,000 distinct CDR3 sequences, around 27% of them present only once. Study observations and caveats: Among four or five TRBV segments more frequent in patients than controls were TRBV5-6, TRBV5-1 and TRBV20-1.

The CDR3 totals 15 residues. From germline, CDR1 is SGHTA and CDR2 FQGNSA. The V call is TRBV7-2, the J call TRBJ2-1; 9 nucleotides agree with TRBD2. The J call could be wrong; TRBJ2-7 is a better fit for the DNA end. This TCR came from a girl under 18 with multiple sclerosis. The sequenced sample was blood. The CDR3 reads CASSGSGSQYNEQYF. CDR3 DNA sequence: TGTGCCAGCAGCGGTAGCGGGAGCCAATACAATGAGCAGTACTTC.